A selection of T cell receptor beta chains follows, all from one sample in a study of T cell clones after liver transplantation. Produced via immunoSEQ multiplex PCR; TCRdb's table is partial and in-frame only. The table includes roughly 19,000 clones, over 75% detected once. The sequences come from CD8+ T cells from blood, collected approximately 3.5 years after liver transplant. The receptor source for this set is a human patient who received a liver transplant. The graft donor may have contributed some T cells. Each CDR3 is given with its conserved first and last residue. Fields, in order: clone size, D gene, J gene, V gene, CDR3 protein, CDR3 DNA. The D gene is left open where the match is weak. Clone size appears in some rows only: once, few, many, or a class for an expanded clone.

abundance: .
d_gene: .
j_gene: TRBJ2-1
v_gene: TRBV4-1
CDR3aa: CASSQVGLLFF
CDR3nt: TGCGCCAGCAGCCAAGTGGGACTCCTCTTCTTC

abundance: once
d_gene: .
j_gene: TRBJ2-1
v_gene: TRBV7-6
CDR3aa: CASSITSGANEQFF
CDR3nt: TGTGCCAGCAGCATTACTAGTGGGGCCAATGAGCAGTTCTTC

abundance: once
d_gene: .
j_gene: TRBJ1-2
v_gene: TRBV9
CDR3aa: CASSKPEGGGYGYTF
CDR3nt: TGTGCCAGCAGCAAACCCGAGGGGGGCGGCTATGGCTACACCTTC

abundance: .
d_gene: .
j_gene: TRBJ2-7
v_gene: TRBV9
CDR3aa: CASTRSGVESDEQYF
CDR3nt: TGTGCCAGCACCCGGTCGGGGGTTGAGAGCGACGAGCAGTACTTC

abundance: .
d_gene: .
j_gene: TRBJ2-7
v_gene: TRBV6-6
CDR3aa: CASSYVGLGEQYF
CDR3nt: TGTGCCAGCAGTTACGTGGGATTGGGAGAGCAGTACTTC

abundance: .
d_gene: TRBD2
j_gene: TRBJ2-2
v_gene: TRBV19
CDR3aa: CASDGLAGGTGELFF
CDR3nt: TGTGCCAGTGATGGACTAGCGGGAGGAACCGGGGAGCTGTTTTTT

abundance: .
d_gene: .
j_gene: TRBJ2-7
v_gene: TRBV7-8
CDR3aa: CASSLRQAMTYEQYF
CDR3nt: TGTGCCAGCAGTCTAAGACAGGCGATGACCTACGAGCAGTACTTC

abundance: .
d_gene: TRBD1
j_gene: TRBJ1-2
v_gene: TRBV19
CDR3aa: CASKGDSYGYTF
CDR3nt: TGTGCCAGTAAGGGGGACAGCTATGGCTACACCTTC

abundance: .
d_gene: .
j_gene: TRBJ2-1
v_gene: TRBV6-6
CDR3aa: CASSYEGSAYNEQFF
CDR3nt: TGTGCCAGCAGTTACGAAGGGTCAGCATACAATGAGCAGTTCTTC

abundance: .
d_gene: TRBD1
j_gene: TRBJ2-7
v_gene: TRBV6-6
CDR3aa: CASSQKQGTYEQYF
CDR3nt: TGTGCCAGCAGTCAAAAACAGGGGACCTACGAGCAGTACTTC

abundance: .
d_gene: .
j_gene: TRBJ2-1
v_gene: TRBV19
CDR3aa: CATSPARSYNEQFF
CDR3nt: TGTGCCACTAGCCCGGCTCGCTCCTACAATGAGCAGTTCTTC

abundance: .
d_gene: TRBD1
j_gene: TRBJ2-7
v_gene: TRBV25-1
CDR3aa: CASSPSWTGATYEQYF
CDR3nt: TGTGCCAGCAGTCCATCCTGGACAGGGGCCACCTACGAGCAGTACTTC

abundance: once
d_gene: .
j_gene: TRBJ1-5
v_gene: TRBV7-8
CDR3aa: CASSLIRDGYSNQPQHF
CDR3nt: TGTGCCAGCAGCCTTATCCGGGACGGATATAGCAATCAGCCCCAGCATTTT

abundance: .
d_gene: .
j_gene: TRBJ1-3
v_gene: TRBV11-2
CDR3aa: CASSLERTPGNTIYF
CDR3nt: TGTGCCAGCAGCTTAGAGAGGACACCTGGAAACACCATATATTTT

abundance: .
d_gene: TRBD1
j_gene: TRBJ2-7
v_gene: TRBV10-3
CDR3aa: CAISDRDSSYEQYF
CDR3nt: TGTGCCATCAGTGACCGGGACAGCTCCTACGAGCAGTACTTC

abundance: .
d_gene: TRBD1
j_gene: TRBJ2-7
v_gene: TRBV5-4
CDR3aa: CASSSGGAYEQYF
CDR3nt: TGTGCCAGCAGCTCAGGGGGAGCCTACGAGCAGTACTTC

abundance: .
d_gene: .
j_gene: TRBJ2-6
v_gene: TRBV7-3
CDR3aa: CASSLQGEVLGANVLTF
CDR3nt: TGTGCCAGCAGCTTACAGGGTGAGGTCCTTGGGGCCAACGTCCTGACTTTC

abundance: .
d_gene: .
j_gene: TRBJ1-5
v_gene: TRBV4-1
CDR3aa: CASSPYPGNQPQHF
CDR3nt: TGCGCCAGCAGCCCTTATCCGGGGAATCAGCCCCAGCATTTT

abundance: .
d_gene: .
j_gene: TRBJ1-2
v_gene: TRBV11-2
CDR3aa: CASSLGSGGHYGYTF
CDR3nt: TGTGCCAGCAGCTTAGGATCTGGGGGGCACTATGGCTACACCTTC

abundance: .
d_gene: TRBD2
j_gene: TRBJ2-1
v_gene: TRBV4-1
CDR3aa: CASSQGTIAEQFF
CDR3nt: TGCGCCAGCAGCCAGGGGACTATTGCTGAGCAGTTCTTC

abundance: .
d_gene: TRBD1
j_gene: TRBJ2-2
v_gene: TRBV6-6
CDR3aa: CASSYSGQAHGELFF
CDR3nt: TGTGCCAGCAGTTACTCGGGACAGGCTCACGGGGAGCTGTTTTTT

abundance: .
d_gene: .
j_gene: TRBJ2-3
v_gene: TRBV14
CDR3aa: CASSPRGGRADTQYF
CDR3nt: TGTGCCAGCAGCCCCAGGGGGGGACGGGCAGATACGCAGTATTTT

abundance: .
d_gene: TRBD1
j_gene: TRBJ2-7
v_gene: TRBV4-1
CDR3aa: CASSPRTGFPYEQYF
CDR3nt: TGCGCCAGCAGCCCGCGGACAGGGTTCCCCTACGAGCAGTACTTC

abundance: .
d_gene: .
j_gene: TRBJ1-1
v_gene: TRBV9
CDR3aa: CASSSVPTRNTEAFF
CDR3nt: TGTGCCAGCAGCTCAGTCCCCACGCGGAACACTGAAGCTTTCTTT

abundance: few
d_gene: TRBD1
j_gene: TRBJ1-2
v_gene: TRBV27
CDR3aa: CASSLDRDYGYTF
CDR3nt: TGTGCCAGCAGTTTAGACAGGGACTATGGCTACACCTTC

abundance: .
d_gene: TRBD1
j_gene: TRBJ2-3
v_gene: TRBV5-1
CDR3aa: CASSYGTGERDTQYF
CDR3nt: TGCGCCAGCAGCTACGGGACAGGGGAACGGGATACGCAGTATTTT

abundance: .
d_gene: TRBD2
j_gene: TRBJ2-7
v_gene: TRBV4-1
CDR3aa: CASSPLAGGNVDYEQYF
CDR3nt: TGCGCCAGCAGCCCACTAGCGGGAGGAAACGTGGACTACGAGCAGTACTTC

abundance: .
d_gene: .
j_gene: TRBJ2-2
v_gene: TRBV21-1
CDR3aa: CASSPRQGVTGELFF
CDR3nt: TGTGCCAGCAGCCCCCGACAGGGGGTCACCGGGGAGCTGTTTTTT

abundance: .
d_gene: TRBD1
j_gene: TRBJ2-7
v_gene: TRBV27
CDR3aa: CASSWARQGAHEQYF
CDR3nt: TGTGCCAGCAGTTGGGCCCGACAGGGGGCACACGAGCAGTACTTC